This record covers a single TCR beta chain. Its antigen remains unidentified. Time point denoted: persistent/refractory GD, antithyroid drugs over 5 years with positive TRAb. The TCR library was prepared using RNA isolated from PBMCs. This sample is drawn from a study of regulatory T cells in long-lasting Graves disease. Study-level information: Over 5 years of antithyroid drugs with positive TSH receptor antibodies was taken to mean persistent Graves' disease. Regarding the study as a whole: TRBV28, TRBJ1-2 and TRBJ2-5 emerged as the favored segments in persistent disease. TCR diversity in persistent Graves' patients was below that of newly diagnosed ones. New patients shared 800 to 1,000 public clonotypes, and persistent patients shared more, with fewer than 3,500.

The CDR3 loop spans 12 amino acids. Germline loops: CDR1 MDHEN, CDR2 SYDVKM. V was trimmed by 5 bases and J by 8 bases, leaving 12 bases between them. The authors built TCR beta libraries using iRepertoire HTBI primers and Arm-PCR of CDR3 regions. TCRdb processed the multiplex PCR reads anew with MiXCR; each CDR3 protein has one entry. The sample has under 450,000 distinct CDR3 sequences; roughly 20% are singletons. The receptor was derived from a woman aged 40 to 50 with Graves disease. This chain connects TRBV28 to TRBJ1-2; possibly TRBD1 for D (5 bases). The material was peripheral blood mononuclear cells (PBMCs), obtained when the disease was refractory, from a patient treated with antithyroid drugs. As DNA, the CDR3 is TGTGCCAGCAGTCCACGTGGGACCGGCTACACCTTC. This codes for CASSPRGTGYTF.